These 26 T cell receptor beta chains came from one sample sequenced in a study of response to subunit inactivated influenza vaccine. In TCRdb, the RT-PCR reads were re-called with MiXCR into one record per CDR3 protein. The sample holds more than 150,000 distinct CDR3 sequences, 7.5% to 10% seen once. Sequenced material: non-naive T cells sorted from PBMCs, taken on the day of vaccination. The receptors originated from a man aged 45-65 years who received an inactivated influenza vaccine.

Concerning this clonotype: A read error may explain this, as a much larger clone is one base away. Here the CDR3 DNA reads TGTGCCAGCGGCCTCAACTCTGGGGCCAACGTCCTGACTTTC. Translated: CASGLNSGANVLTF. This chain connects TRBV7-2 to TRBJ2-6; no reliable D call. The CDR3 is 14 residues long. The V gene lost 8 bases and the J gene lost 0 bases, with 8 bases spanning the gap. Germline V lookup: CDR1 SGHTA, CDR2 FQGNSA. Complete variable domain (other parts from reference TRBV7-2 and TRBJ2-6): GAGVSQSPSNKVTEKGKDVELRCDPISGHTALYWYRQSLGQGLEFLIYFQGNSAPDKSGLPSDRFSAERTGGSVSTLTIQRTQQEDSAVYLCASGLNSGANVLTFGAGSRLTVL.

This clonotype was counted a few times. The rearrangement uses TRBV29-1 and TRBJ2-1; D may match TRBD1 or TRBD2 (5 bases each). V lost 6 bases, J lost 15 bases, and 24 bases lay in between. From germline, CDR1 is SQVTM and CDR2 ANQGSEA. The CDR3 is 13 residues long. The chain's CDR3 is CSVETGPGLGRFF. For the CDR3, the DNA is TGCAGCGTAGAAACGGGACCTGGTCTAGGGCGGTTCTTC.

Regarding this clonotype: A clone one base away is much larger, so this may be a read error. V and J are TRBV12-3 or TRBV12-4 and TRBJ2-3, with D possibly matching TRBD2 (7 bases). The CDR3 consists of 13 residues. Trimming shortened V by 6 bases and J by 8 bases, and 15 bases separated the two germline ends. The CDR3 loop reads CASSKIGGGTQYF. The DNA of the CDR3 is TGTGCCAGCAGCAAAATAGGGGGGGGTACGCAGTATTTT.

Many counts were recorded for this clonotype. The V and J genes are TRBV5-6 and TRBJ2-7; the D call may be TRBD1 or TRBD2 (5 bases each). The germline V and J ends were trimmed by 2 bases and 2 bases, with 14 bases remaining between them. The CDR3 length is 15 residues. Germline-derived CDR1 and CDR2 are SGHDT and YYEEEE. CDR3 amino acids: CASSLYGGTTYEQYF. The CDR3 nucleotides are TGTGCCAGCAGCTTATATGGGGGAACAACCTACGAGCAGTACTTC.

The chain uses TRBV20-1 and TRBJ1-1, with no clear D. V lost 1 base to trimming and J lost 3 bases, with 6 bases between them. Germline CDR1 reads DFQATT; CDR2 reads SNEGSKA (reference sequence). The CDR3 runs 12 residues. The chain's CDR3 is CSARGTHTEAFF. The CDR3 coding sequence is TGCAGTGCTAGAGGCACTCACACTGAAGCTTTCTTT.

This clonotype was counted a few times. This sequence joins TRBV5-1 and TRBJ2-5, with TRBD1 matching over 8 bases. V trimming: 3 bases; J trimming: 1 base; junction bases outside the gene matches: 5. The CDR3 extends over 15 amino acids. The V gene's germline CDR1 is SGHRS and CDR2 YFSETQ. CDR3 coding DNA: TGCGCCAGCAGCTGGCTAGGACAGGGCCAAGAGACCCAGTACTTC. This sequence encodes CASSWLGQGQETQYF.

This clonotype was counted between two and nine times. The chain employs TRBV30 and TRBJ1-4; tentative D call: TRBD1 (5 bases). Between the trimmed V and J ends, which lost 7 bases and 8 bases, there was a span of 17 bases. CDR1 and CDR2 from the germline V gene are GTSNPN and SVGIG (reference sequence). This CDR3 comprises 13 residues. Here the CDR3 reads CASSVGTREKLFF. The DNA of the CDR3 is TGTGCCTCCTCGGTGGGGACGAGGGAAAAACTGTTTTTT.

As to this clonotype: A much larger clone differs from this one at a single base, so this may be a read error. The CDR3 loop reads CASSYSYHEQFF. In DNA, the CDR3 is TGTGCCAGCAGCTACTCCTACCATGAGCAGTTCTTC. The rearrangement uses TRBV7-8 and TRBJ2-1; D unclear. Germline V gene data show CDR1 as SGHVS and CDR2 as FQNEAQ. This CDR3 region has 12 residues.

This rearrangement joins TRBV7-9 to TRBJ1-5, with unresolved D. Between the trimmed V and J ends, which lost 4 bases and 6 bases, there was a span of 10 bases. The V gene's germline CDR1 is SEHNR and CDR2 FQNEAQ (reference sequence). The CDR3 sequence is 13 residues long. The CDR3: CASSYGDGQPQHF. The CDR3 nucleotides read TGTGCCAGCAGCTACGGCGATGGTCAGCCCCAGCATTTT.

This clonotype was counted ten times or more. The rearrangement joins TRBV28 to TRBJ2-1, with D possibly TRBD2 on 5 matching bases. With 4 bases removed from V and 6 bases from J, the gap between germline ends came to 16 bases. Germline V gives CDR1 MDHEN, CDR2 SYDVKM. The CDR3 extends over 15 amino acids. CDR3 in DNA: TGTGCCAGCAGTTCCCCTACTAGGATTTTCAATGAGCAGTTCTTC. This codes for CASSSPTRIFNEQFF.

At least ten counts were recorded for this clonotype. The chain joins TRBV2 to TRBJ2-3; possible D gene TRBD2, 6 bases. The CDR3 totals 14 residues. Germline lookup yields CDR1 SNHLY and CDR2 FYNNEI. Between the trimmed V and J ends, which lost 5 bases and 1 base, there was a span of 10 bases. The CDR3 sequence: CASSWRLGTDTQYF. The CDR3, as DNA: TGTGCCAGCAGTTGGAGACTAGGCACAGATACGCAGTATTTT.

The chain has TRBV19 and TRBJ2-7, with TRBD1 identical over 8 bases. Trimming removed 5 bases from V and 5 bases from J; junction bases left unmatched: 5. The CDR3 is made up of 13 amino acids. The germline gives CDR1 LNHDA, CDR2 SQIVND (reference sequence). CDR3 residues: CASSSYRGDEQYF. The CDR3 DNA sequence: TGTGCCAGTAGTTCGTACAGGGGGGACGAGCAGTACTTC.

A few counts support this clonotype. The V and J genes are TRBV2 and TRBJ2-2, with 8 bases fitting TRBD1. In germline, CDR1 is SNHLY, CDR2 FYNNEI. Germline trimming cut 0 bases from V and 5 bases from J; bases unmatched to any gene: 5. There are 16 residues in the CDR3. This CDR3 is CASSEAARGRTGELFF. The CDR3 DNA follows: TGTGCCAGCAGTGAAGCTGCCAGGGGGCGGACCGGGGAGCTGTTTTTT. The complete variable domain, with remaining parts taken from reference TRBV2 and TRBJ2-2, reads EPEVTQTPSHQVTQMGQEVILRCVPISNHLYFYWYRQILGQKVEFLVSFYNNEISEKSEIFDDQFSVERPDGSNFTLKIRSTKLEDSAMYFCASSEAARGRTGELFFGEGSRLTVL.

The J gene is TRBJ1-2, the V gene TRBV28; TRBD1 is a possible D gene (6 bases). This CDR3 has 13 amino acids. Trimming stripped 7 bases from V and 3 bases from J, with 12 bases between. Germline values: CDR1 MDHEN, CDR2 SYDVKM. The DNA for the CDR3 is TGTGCCAGCAAAATTACAGGGCACTATGGCTACACCTTC. Protein sequence: CASKITGHYGYTF.

This clonotype was counted many times. The V and J genes are TRBV28 and TRBJ2-1, with 12 bases identical to TRBD2. Germline V gene data show CDR1 as MDHEN and CDR2 as SYDVKM. The CDR3 has 15 residues. The junction had 6 bases not matched to a gene; V was cut back by 4 bases and J by 8 bases. In DNA form, the CDR3 reads TGTGCCAGCAGTTATGGACTAGCGGGAACCTATGAGCAGTTCTTC. Encoded protein: CASSYGLAGTYEQFF.

This clonotype has a handful of counts. V usage is TRBV9 and J usage is TRBJ2-5; 10 nucleotides match TRBD2. The ends lost 0 bases at V and 3 bases at J; junction bases unmatched: 5. Germline loops: CDR1 SGDLS, CDR2 YYNGEE. The length of the CDR3 is 16 residues. The CDR3 DNA is TGTGCCAGCAGCGTAGACAGCGGGGGGGCTAAAGAGACCCAGTACTTC. This gives the protein CASSVDSGGAKETQYF. Together with reference TRBV9 and TRBJ2-5, the CDR3 gives the full variable domain: DSGVTQTPKHLITATGQRVTLRCSPRSGDLSVYWYQQSLDQGLQFLIQYYNGEERAKGNILERFSAQQFPDLHSELNLSSLELGDSALYFCASSVDSGGAKETQYFGPGTRLLVL.

V gene TRBV27 combines with J gene TRBJ1-1; D perhaps matches TRBD1 (6 bases). V lost 2 bases and J lost 5, with 12 bases in between. Germline V lookup: CDR1 MNHEY, CDR2 SMNVEV (reference sequence). The CDR3 has 14 amino acids. The CDR3 DNA reads TGTGCCAGCAGTTTAGCAGGGGCGAGTACTGAAGCTTTCTTT. The encoded protein is CASSLAGASTEAFF.

There are a few counts of this clonotype. The chain links TRBV3-1 to TRBJ2-7; D may be TRBD1 (6 bases). The ends were cut back, 1 base at V and 3 bases at J, with 13 bases in the middle. Germline V gene sequence: CDR1 LGHDT, CDR2 YNNKEL (reference sequence). This CDR3 has 15 residues. The CDR3 sequence is CASSQADRDLYEQYF. The DNA of the CDR3 is TGTGCCAGCAGCCAAGCGGACAGAGACCTCTACGAGCAGTACTTC.

The V call is TRBV28, the J call TRBJ2-1; 14 positions match TRBD2. CDR3 size: 13 residues. J was trimmed by 8 bases and V by 8 bases; bases with no gene match: 2. The germline gives CDR1 MDHEN, CDR2 SYDVKM. The CDR3 protein is CASGTSGSHEQFF. The CDR3 DNA is TGTGCCAGCGGGACTAGCGGGAGTCATGAGCAGTTCTTC.

This clonotype was seen only a few times. The chain's CDR3 is CASSPKIRIGETQYF. The DNA of the CDR3 is TGTGCCAGCAGCCCCAAAATTAGGATAGGGGAGACCCAGTACTTC. The gene calls are TRBV7-9 and TRBJ2-5; no definite D call. The germline CDR1 and CDR2 sequences are SEHNR and FQNEAQ (reference sequence). Trimming removed 5 bases at V and 5 bases at J, with 18 bases between. The CDR3 totals 15 residues.

In DNA, the CDR3 is TGCAGTGCTAGCGTGAGGACTAGCCAAGCAAAGACCCAGTACTTC. It specifies CSASVRTSQAKTQYF. The genes are TRBV20-1 and TRBJ2-5; TRBD2 matches at 8 bases. The CDR3 runs to 15 residues. After removal of 3 bases from V and 6 bases from J, the junction contained 12 bases not matched to a gene. Germline assignment: CDR1 DFQATT and CDR2 SNEGSKA (reference sequence).

This clonotype has a count of ten or more. J is TRBJ2-6 and V is TRBV11-1, with D perhaps matching TRBD1 (5 bases). There are 18 residues in the CDR3. Looked up from germline, CDR1 is SGHAT and CDR2 is FQDESV (reference sequence). V lost 4 bases, J lost 0 bases, and 16 bases lay in between. CDR3 amino acids: CASSYIRASSSGANVLTF. The CDR3, as DNA: TGTGCCAGCAGCTATATCAGGGCGAGTAGCTCTGGGGCCAACGTCCTGACTTTC. Full variable domain (missing parts from reference TRBV11-1 and TRBJ2-6): EAEVAQSPRYKITEKSQAVAFWCDPISGHATLYWYRQILGQGPELLVQFQDESVVDDSQLPKDRFSAERLKGVDSTLKIQPAELGDSAMYLCASSYIRASSSGANVLTFGAGSRLTVL.

A note on this clonotype: One junction end disagrees with the germline gene, perhaps due to a read error. The CDR3 DNA sequence: TGCTGTGCTAGAGGCGGGACGAGAAGAGCGAGAGGCACAGATACGCAGTATTTT. It codes for CCARGGTRRARGTDTQYF. This rearrangement joins TRBV20-1 to TRBJ2-3, with D perhaps TRBD2 (6 bases). The CDR3 contains 18 residues. Looked up from germline, CDR1 is DFQATT and CDR2 is SNEGSKA (reference sequence).

The V gene is TRBV2, the J gene TRBJ2-1, with 7 bases lining up with TRBD1. The CDR3 sequence is 16 residues long. Trimming took 11 bases from V and 0 from J; bases not matched to a gene: 13. CDR1 SNHLY and CDR2 FYNNEI come from the germline V gene. The CDR3 bases are TGTGCCCCCAACCCACAGGGGAAGGCCTCCTACAATGAGCAGTTCTTC. Protein product: CAPNPQGKASYNEQFF.

As for this clonotype: A read error may account for a junction end that differs from germline. The chain combines TRBV5-1 with TRBJ2-5; 8 nucleotides line up with TRBD2. The germline V gene has CDR1 SGHRS and CDR2 YFSETQ. The CDR3 is 14 amino acids. CDR3 in amino acids: CASSATSVGEAQYF. In nucleotides, the CDR3 is TGCGCCAGCAGCGCGACTAGCGTGGGAGAGGCCCAGTACTTC.

Details on this clonotype: A read error may explain this, as a much larger clone is one base away. The rearrangement joins TRBV12-3 or TRBV12-4 to TRBJ2-3; D is uncertain. Trimming took 1 base from V and 1 from J, leaving 9 bases between them. This CDR3 region has 15 residues. DNA of the CDR3: TGTGCCAGCAGTTTAGACAGCACTCGCACAGATACGCAGTATTTT. It encodes CASSLDSTRTDTQYF.